This TCR beta chain was sequenced in a study of cytomegalovirus exposure and HLA in healthy donors (TCRdb year 2017). Describing the broader study: An earlier analysis of 550 to 700 of the donors reported about 250 Gb of sequence data and some 120 million unique TCR beta sequences from roughly 200 million T cells. Approximately 310 gigabases of sequencing data and tens of millions of unique TCR sequences were included in an early release covering roughly 600 HLA-typed donors. The genetic ancestry cluster associated with self-reported Caucasian donors included 80% to 90% of the 300 to 450 genotyped donors. The study aimed to test whether cataloging public T cell receptors could reveal signatures of past pathogen exposure. The study used immunosequencing to profile the T cell repertoires of 600 to 850 subjects and linked those repertoires to cytomegalovirus serostatus. A separate validation cohort of roughly 110 different subjects was used in addition to the approximately 670-subject first cohort. To predict cytomegalovirus infection status, the study brought together high-throughput TCR immunosequencing, statistical association of individual TCRs with disease status, and machine learning. In a later analysis, previously published TCR beta repertoires from more than 500 donors were re-analyzed and high-resolution HLA genotyping was added so that TCR occurrence patterns could be studied. Rather than drawing on any new phenotypic data, the later analysis identified candidate immune exposures from TCR beta sequences and the way those sequences occurred across donors. To decide whether each TCR beta V gene segment behaved as functional or pseudogenic, an earlier analysis of approximately 620 of the donors relied on high-throughput TCR beta sequencing. Donor age, sex, ethnicity and CMV serostatus were compiled together with the repertoire data. A later genetic analysis took genome-wide SNP genotypes for 398 of the 666 donors and used that subset as a discovery cohort. All discovery cohort repertoires had been generated using a single sequencing platform. HLA typing included class I and class II loci at four-digit resolution. The number of donors typed differed by locus, with 629-630 for A, B, C, DRB1 and DQB1, roughly 520 for DQA1, about 610 for DPA1, and around 430 for DPB1. Roughly five DR-DQ haplotypes were treated as single units for association and clustering because of strong linkage in the cohort. Among some 400 genotyped donors of the cohort, an average of around 250,000 unique TCR beta nucleotide sequences was sequenced per donor, of which about 20% were non-productive.

Library preparation was by the immunoSEQ multiplex PCR assay. A mixture of 60 forward primers for TCR Vbeta segments and 13 reverse primers for TCR Jbeta segments was used in the multiplex PCR. A multiplex PCR assay on genomic DNA amplified the CDR3 region of rearranged TCR beta genes. The amplified TCR beta libraries were sequenced on the Illumina HiSeq System as 87-base-pair reads. Per the source publication's procedure: A later analysis counted tens of millions of unique TCR beta chains across the 670 or so repertoires, and some 11 million of these chains were shared by at least two donors. To remove PCR and sequencing errors, raw reads were error-corrected and collapsed into unique sequences using a nearest-neighbor algorithm that merged closely related sequences. To assign V, D and J gene segments, CDR3 sequences were aligned to IMGT reference sequences. For a sequence to be retained, a match of at least six nucleotides to both a V gene segment and a J gene segment was required. Rearrangements were classified as productive when the CDR3 lacked stop codons and remained in frame with V and J, and all other rearrangements were classified as non-productive. CDR3 was defined by IMGT convention, running from the second conserved V-encoded cysteine to the conserved J-encoded phenylalanine. In an earlier analysis of roughly 580 of the donors, sequences lacking an unambiguous match to a single V gene segment were excluded. An earlier analysis of several hundred of the donors called V segments functional above 56.7% productive rearrangements and segregating when the between-donor standard deviation exceeded 5%. A statistical classification framework was built to diagnose cytomegalovirus status from the catalog of TCR beta chain sequences. A later analysis assigned V and J genes by comparing TCR nucleotide sequences with IMGT/GENE-DB human TR gene sequences. The TCRdist pipeline was used in a later analysis to assign CDR3 sequences and most-parsimonious VDJ recombination scenarios. A later analysis defined each TCR beta chain by its CDR3 amino acid sequence plus V-gene family, and excluded reads lacking a unique V-gene family. A later analysis removed nearly 600 highly shared, low-generation-probability nucleotide sequences to deal with suspected cross-contamination and a sequencing artifact. In a later analysis, a clonal expansion index for each public chain was calculated from normalized within-repertoire ranks of inferred template counts. In a later analysis, generation probabilities were computed with a VDJ recombination model fitted to out-of-frame rearrangements, and the resulting probabilities were checked against IGoR. A later analysis scored TCR-TCR, TCR-HLA and TCR-CMV co-occurrence with hypergeometric tests, applying a repertoire-size bias correction to TCR pairs. To estimate false discovery rates, a later analysis permuted the HLA or CMV assignments 20 times. In a later analysis, co-occurring TCRs were grouped using DBSCAN, with TCRdist sequence similarity added in when clustering inside HLA-allele-positive subsets. Repertoires with fewer than 30,000 or more than 120,000 public chains were left out of co-occurrence clustering, as were a handful of repertoires with anomalous nucleotide sharing. The source is immuneACCESS, and TCRdb retained only in-frame sequences with V and J called. Part of the clones is not carried over; for the studies checked, unresolved V genes explain less than half of this, and the remainder is unexplained. V, J and clone size are those of that table, while D and trimming were read from the DNA. This sample holds about 130,000 clones; about 73% were observed only once. Approximately 5.4% of the sample is taken by the ten largest.

In total, approximately 690 healthy bone marrow donors made up the cohort. All cohort members were sampled while nominally healthy, although unrecorded immune exposures were likely present. The donor tested CMV seropositive, placing the donor among the 290 or so seropositive members of the cohort. A peripheral blood sample was provided by each donor, and peripheral blood mononuclear cells were used for TCR beta sequencing. Genomic DNA was extracted from the blood cell samples with the Qiagen DNeasy Blood Extraction Kit. Comment on this clone: Its antigen has not been determined. No base qualities exist here, and no much larger clone lies one base off it.

CDR3 length: 16 amino acids, cysteine to phenylalanine. Only the CDR3 part of the read is kept: 48 bases, read in frame from the first base. From the germline V gene (reference sequence), CDR1 is SGHNT and CDR2 is YYREEE. V loses 6 bases at its end and J loses 2 bases; junction bases beyond the gene matches: 6. The paper's findings and limits, for the study overall: In a later analysis, most CMV-associated TCR beta chains were found to appear HLA-restricted, with HLA associations seemingly driven largely by CMV exposure. In vitro tests confirmed that a few of the cytomegalovirus-associated TCR beta chains recognize cytomegalovirus antigens. The classifier was reported to diagnose cytomegalovirus status with high specificity and sensitivity in both the original cohort and the validation cohort. Strong co-occurrence of HLA alleles, especially DR and DQ, made assigning TCR associations to individual alleles difficult. Sequencing depth was assumed to be roughly uniform across donors in the presence/absence analyses, though that assumption may not hold. In this cohort, only TCR beta chains were sequenced, and detectable features were limited by the absence of alpha or paired-chain data. Because HLA typing was missing for some donors at each locus, association tests included only the typed subset. The only immune exposure information available for the cohort was CMV serostatus. A further reported finding was that TCR beta sequences accurately predicted the HLA-A and HLA-B alleles for most subjects in the first cohort. A cluster of highly shared sequence variants was judged likely to be a technical artifact of the sequencing pipeline. According to the authors, the approach could potentially be generalized to other disease states and immunological phenotypes. V-gene and J-gene trimming of TCR beta chains was associated with a missense DCLRE1C variant in a later genetic analysis, and the association was replicated in an independent cohort. According to a later analysis, parvovirus B19, influenza, CMV and Epstein-Barr virus appeared linked to several top co-occurrence clusters. Most TCR sequences were observed very rarely across donors, whereas some public TCRs were present in many individuals. In a later analysis, TCR association rates were found to vary across HLA loci, with the most associated TCRs seen for DRB1 alleles and the fewest for HLA-C alleles. In the study, approximately 160 TCR beta chains were listed as associated with cytomegalovirus. Roughly 15 rarely observed V segments, including chromosome 9 orphons, were excluded from the earlier analysis of just under 600 of the donors because counts were too low. Correlated functional status among segregating V segments might be attributable to linkage disequilibrium, but an unknown experimental factor could not be ruled out. In a later analysis, 16,951 TCR beta sequences were associated with specific HLA alleles at a false discovery rate of 0.05. In a later genetic analysis, fewer N-insertions in productive TCRs were reported among donors in an Asian-associated ancestry cluster than the roughly 710-donor mean. Some IMGT-functional V segments, including TRBV6-2 and TRBV6-3, could not be told apart with the 87-base-pair reads, so those segments were excluded. An earlier analysis of 587 of the donors showed that most TCR beta V segments appeared in productive rearrangements either about 90% or about 30% of the time, which broadly matched IMGT annotations. In a later analysis, HLA-associated TCR beta chains showed more clonal expansion and lower generation probabilities than non-associated chains that were equally common.

The sample consisted of PBMCs. The chain is assembled from TRBV5-4 and TRBJ2-1, with 12 junctional bases fitting TRBD2. The sequence was collected from a woman aged 45-65 years in good health and CMV-seropositive. The nucleotide sequence reads as follows: TGTGCCAGCACAACTAGCGGGGGGAGGACCTACAATGAGCAGTTCTTC. Its protein reads: CASTTSGGRTYNEQFF. Reference TRBV5-4 and TRBJ2-1 genes cover what lies past the CDR3, so the full variable domain is ETGVTQSPTHLIKTRGQQVTLRCSSQSGHNTVSWYQQALGQGPQFIFQYYREEENGRGNFPPRFSGLQFPNYSSELNVNALELDDSALYLCASTTSGGRTYNEQFFGPGTRLTVL.